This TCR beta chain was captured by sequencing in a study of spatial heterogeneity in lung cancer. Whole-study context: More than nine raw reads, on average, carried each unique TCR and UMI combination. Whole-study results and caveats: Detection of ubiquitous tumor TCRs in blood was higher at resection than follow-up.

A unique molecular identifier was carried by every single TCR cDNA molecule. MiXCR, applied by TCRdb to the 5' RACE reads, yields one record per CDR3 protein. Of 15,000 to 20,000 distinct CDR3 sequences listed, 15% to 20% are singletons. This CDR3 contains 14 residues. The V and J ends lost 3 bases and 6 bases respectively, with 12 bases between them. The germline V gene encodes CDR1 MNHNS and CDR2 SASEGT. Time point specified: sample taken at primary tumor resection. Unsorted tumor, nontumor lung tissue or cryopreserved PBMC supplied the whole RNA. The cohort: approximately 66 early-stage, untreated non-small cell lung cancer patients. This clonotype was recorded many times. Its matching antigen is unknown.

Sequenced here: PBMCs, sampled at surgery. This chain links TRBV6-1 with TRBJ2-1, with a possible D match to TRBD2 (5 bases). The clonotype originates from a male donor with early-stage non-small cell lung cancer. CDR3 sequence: CASSDELRANEQFF. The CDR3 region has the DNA TGTGCCAGCAGTGACGAGCTGAGGGCCAATGAGCAGTTCTTC.